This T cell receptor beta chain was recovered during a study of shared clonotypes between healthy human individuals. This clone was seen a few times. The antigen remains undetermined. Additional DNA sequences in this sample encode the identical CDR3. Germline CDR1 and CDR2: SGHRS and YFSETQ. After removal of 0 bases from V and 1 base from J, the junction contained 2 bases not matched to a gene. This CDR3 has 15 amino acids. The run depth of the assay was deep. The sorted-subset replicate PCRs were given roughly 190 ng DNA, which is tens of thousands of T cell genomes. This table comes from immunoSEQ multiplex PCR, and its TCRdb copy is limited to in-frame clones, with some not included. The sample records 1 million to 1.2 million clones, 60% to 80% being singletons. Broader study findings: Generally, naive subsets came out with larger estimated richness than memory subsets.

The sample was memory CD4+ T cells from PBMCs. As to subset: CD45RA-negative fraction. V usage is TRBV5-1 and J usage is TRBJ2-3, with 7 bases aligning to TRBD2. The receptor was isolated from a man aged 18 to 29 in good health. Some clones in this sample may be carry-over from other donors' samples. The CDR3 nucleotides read TGCGCCAGCAGCTTGGTGGGAGGGGGCACAGATACGCAGTATTTT. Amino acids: CASSLVGGGTDTQYF.